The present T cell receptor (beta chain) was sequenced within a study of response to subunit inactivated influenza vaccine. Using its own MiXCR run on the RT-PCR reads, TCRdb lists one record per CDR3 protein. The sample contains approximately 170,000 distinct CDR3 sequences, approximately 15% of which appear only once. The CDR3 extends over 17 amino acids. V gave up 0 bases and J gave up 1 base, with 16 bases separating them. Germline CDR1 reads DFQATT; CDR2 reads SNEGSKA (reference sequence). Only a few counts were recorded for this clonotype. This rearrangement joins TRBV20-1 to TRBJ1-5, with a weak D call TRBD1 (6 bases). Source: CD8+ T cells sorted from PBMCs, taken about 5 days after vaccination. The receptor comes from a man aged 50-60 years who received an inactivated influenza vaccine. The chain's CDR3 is CSARDLTGTPSNQPQHF. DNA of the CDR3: TGCAGTGCTAGAGATCTTACGGGGACACCGAGCAATCAGCCCCAGCATTTT.